The entry below describes one T cell receptor (beta chain). Its antigen is not identified. This entry comes from a study of PD-L1 blockade in urothelial cancer. Study overall: Once treatment had started, blood was analyzed at 3 weeks (second dose) and again at 6 weeks. General study results and limits: Below-median blood TCR clonality before treatment forecast better survival.

CDR1 MNHEY and CDR2 SMNVEV come from the germline V gene (reference sequence). V lost 5 bases and J lost 3, with 5 bases in between. The CDR3 consists of 11 residues. Each patient's cancer was a locally advanced or metastatic urothelial carcinoma. The data were produced by immunoSEQ multiplex PCR, yet TCRdb's version contains in-frame clones alone and is incomplete. The table shows roughly 74,000 clones, with approximately 86% occurring only once. The clonotype originates from a woman between 65 and 79 years old with urothelial cancer. The chain couples TRBV27 to TRBJ2-7; D unclear. Sequencing was performed on PBMCs, taken around atezolizumab (anti-PD-L1) treatment. The CDR3 sequence is CASSAGYEQYF. The CDR3 DNA reads TGTGCCAGCAGTGCAGGCTACGAGCAGTACTTC.